This T cell receptor beta chain was identified in a study of blood T cell repertoires in COVID-19. Study at large: Material from acute and convalescent COVID-19 was sourced from the United States, Italy and Spain. Nucleic acid was either cDNA or gDNA, and it came from T cells, B-cell-depleted T cells, or PBMCs.

Original methodology: Estimation of nucleated cell counts was performed using reference gene primer amplification. Method: immunoSEQ multiplex PCR; TCRdb's copy keeps in-frame clones and lacks some. V, J and clone size are taken as reported in that table, and D and trimming were inferred from the DNA itself. The sample comprises around 71,000 clones, 83% of which are singletons, and 6.9% rests with the top ten. The ends were cut back, 4 bases at V and 2 bases at J, with 23 bases in the middle. Germline-derived CDR1 and CDR2 are GTSNPN and SVGIG (reference sequence). This CDR3 spans 17 amino acids. This rearrangement joins TRBV30 to TRBJ2-5; D may be TRBD1 (5 bases). Material for sequencing was peripheral blood. This sequence was found in a man aged 30 to 45 with COVID-19, enrolled during active disease. The CDR3 here is CAWTQPWGGAYQETQYF. As DNA, the CDR3 is TGTGCCTGGACTCAACCGTGGGGCGGAGCGTATCAAGAGACCCAGTACTTC.